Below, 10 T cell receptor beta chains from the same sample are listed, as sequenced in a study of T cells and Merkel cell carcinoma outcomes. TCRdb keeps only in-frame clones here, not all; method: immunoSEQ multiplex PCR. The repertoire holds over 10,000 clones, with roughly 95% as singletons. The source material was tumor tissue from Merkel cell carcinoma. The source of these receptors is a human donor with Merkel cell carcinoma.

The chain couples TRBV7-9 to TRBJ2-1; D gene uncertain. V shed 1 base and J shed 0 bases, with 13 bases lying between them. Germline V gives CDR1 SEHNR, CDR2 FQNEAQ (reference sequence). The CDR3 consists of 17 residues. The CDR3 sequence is CASSLESWPSSYNEQFF. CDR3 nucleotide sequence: TGTGCCAGCAGCTTAGAATCCTGGCCAAGCTCCTACAATGAGCAGTTCTTC. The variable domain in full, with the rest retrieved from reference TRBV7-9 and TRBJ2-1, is DTGVSQNPRHKITKRGQNVTFRCDPISEHNRLYWYRQTLGQGPEFLTYFQNEAQLEKSRLLSDRFSAERPKGSFSTLEIQRTEQGDSAMYLCASSLESWPSSYNEQFFGPGTRLTVL.

The CDR3 coding sequence is TGCAGCGTGAAAAGGTCTAGCGGGAGCTCCTACGAGCAGTACTTC. It is translated as CSVKRSSGSSYEQYF. V usage is TRBV29-1 and J usage is TRBJ2-7, with 10 bases fitting TRBD2. Germline V lookup: CDR1 SQVTM, CDR2 ANQGSEA. This CDR3 has 15 amino acids. V trimming: 6 bases; J trimming: 0 bases; junction bases outside the gene matches: 8.

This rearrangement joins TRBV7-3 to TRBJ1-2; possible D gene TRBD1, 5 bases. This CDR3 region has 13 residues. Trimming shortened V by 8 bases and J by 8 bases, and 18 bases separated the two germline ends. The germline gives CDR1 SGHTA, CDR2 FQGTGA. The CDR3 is CASARAGMGGYTF. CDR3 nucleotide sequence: TGTGCCAGCGCTCGGGCAGGGATGGGAGGCTACACCTTC.

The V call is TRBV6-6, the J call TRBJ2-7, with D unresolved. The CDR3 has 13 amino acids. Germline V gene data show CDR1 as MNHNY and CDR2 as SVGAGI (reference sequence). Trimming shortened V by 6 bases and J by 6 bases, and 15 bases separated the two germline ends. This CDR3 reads CASRPLLGSEQYF. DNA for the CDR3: TGTGCCAGCAGACCTCTTTTGGGTTCCGAGCAGTACTTC.

The DNA of the CDR3 is TGTGCCAGCAGCGTAGAGGAGGGTCATAAGTACTTC. Protein sequence: CASSVEEGHKYF. The rearrangement links TRBV9 to TRBJ2-5, with D perhaps TRBD2 (6 bases). CDR1 is SGDLS, CDR2 YYNGEE, per germline. V was shortened by 0 bases and J by 12 bases, with 12 bases between the two germline ends. This CDR3 region has 12 residues.

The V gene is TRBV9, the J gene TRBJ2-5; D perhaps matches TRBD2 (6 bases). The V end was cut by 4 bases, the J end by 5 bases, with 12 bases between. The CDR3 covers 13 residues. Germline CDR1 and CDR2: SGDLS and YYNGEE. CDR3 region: CASSWGDGETQYF. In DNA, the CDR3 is TGTGCCAGCAGCTGGGGGGACGGCGAGACCCAGTACTTC. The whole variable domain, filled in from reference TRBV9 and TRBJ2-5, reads DSGVTQTPKHLITATGQRVTLRCSPRSGDLSVYWYQQSLDQGLQFLIQYYNGEERAKGNILERFSAQQFPDLHSELNLSSLELGDSALYFCASSWGDGETQYFGPGTRLLVL.

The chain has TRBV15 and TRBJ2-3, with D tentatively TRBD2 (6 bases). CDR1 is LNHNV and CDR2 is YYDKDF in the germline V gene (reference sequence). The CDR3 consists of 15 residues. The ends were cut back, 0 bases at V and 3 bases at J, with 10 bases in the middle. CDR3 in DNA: TGTGCCACCAGCAGAGATGGACGGGAGACAGATACGCAGTATTTT. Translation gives CATSRDGRETDTQYF. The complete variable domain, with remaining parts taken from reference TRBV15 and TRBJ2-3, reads DAMVIQNPRYQVTQFGKPVTLSCSQTLNHNVMYWYQQKSSQAPKLLFHYYDKDFNNEADTPDNFQSRRPNTSFCFLDIRSPGLGDTAMYLCATSRDGRETDTQYFGPGTRLTVL.

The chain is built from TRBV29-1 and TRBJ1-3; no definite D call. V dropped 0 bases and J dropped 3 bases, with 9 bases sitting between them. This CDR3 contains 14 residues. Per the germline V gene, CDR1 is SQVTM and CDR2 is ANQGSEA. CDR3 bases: TGCAGCGTTGAAGAGGCAGCCCGTGGAAACACCATATATTTT. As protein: CSVEEAARGNTIYF.

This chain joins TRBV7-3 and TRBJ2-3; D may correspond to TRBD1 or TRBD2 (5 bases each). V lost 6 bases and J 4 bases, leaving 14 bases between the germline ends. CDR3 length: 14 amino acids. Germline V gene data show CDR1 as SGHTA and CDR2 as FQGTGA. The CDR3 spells CASSKTGTSDTQYF. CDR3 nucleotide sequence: TGTGCCAGCAGTAAAACCGGGACCTCAGATACGCAGTATTTT.

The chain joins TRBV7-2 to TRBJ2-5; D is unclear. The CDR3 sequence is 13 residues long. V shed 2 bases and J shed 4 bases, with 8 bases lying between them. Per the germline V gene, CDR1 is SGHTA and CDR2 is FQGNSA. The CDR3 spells CASSLFVGETQYF. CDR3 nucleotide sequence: TGTGCCAGCAGCTTATTCGTTGGAGAGACCCAGTACTTC.